This T cell receptor beta chain was profiled in a study of cytomegalovirus exposure and HLA in healthy donors. 60 Vbeta and 13 Jbeta primers were used in PCR. Sequenced by immunoSEQ multiplex PCR; TCRdb stores in-frame clones only, minus some. The profile shows approximately 87,000 clones, just under 85% of them singletons. The CDR3 runs 14 residues. V shed 7 bases and J shed 4 bases, with 14 bases lying between them. In germline, CDR1 is MNHNY, CDR2 SVGAGI (reference sequence). The receptor was derived from a woman aged 18-30 years in good health and CMV-seropositive. V and J are TRBV6-6 and TRBJ1-3, with D unclear. Source material: PBMCs. CDR3 amino acids: CASTKRTMGNTIYF. The CDR3 DNA is TGTGCCAGCACCAAGAGGACTATGGGAAACACCATATATTTT.